One and the same sample provided the 22 T cell receptor beta chains below, sequenced in a study of identical twins. In TCRdb, the 5' RACE reads were re-called with MiXCR into one record per CDR3 protein. The data hold about 690,000 distinct CDR3 sequences, with around 5.7% observed a single time. Sequenced sample: naive T cells sorted from blood. The receptors here all came from a man aged 18 to 30 in good health.

Note on this clonotype: A much bigger clone sits one base away, suggesting this may be a read error. The chain recombines TRBV27 with TRBJ2-1; tentative D call: TRBD1 (6 bases). Germline-derived CDR1 and CDR2 are MNHEY and SMNVEV (reference sequence). V lost 5 bases and J lost 6, with 14 bases in between. The CDR3 consists of 14 residues. CDR3 loop: CASSTRDKGNEQFF. The CDR3 DNA reads as TGTGCCAGCAGTACCCGGGACAAGGGCAATGAGCAGTTCTTC.

This chain connects TRBV7-9 to TRBJ1-4; 12 bases match TRBD1. The CDR3 runs to 16 residues. The V segment lost 5 bases and the J segment 8 bases; nucleotides outside the gene matches: 9. CDR1 SEHNR and CDR2 FQNEAQ come from the germline V gene (reference sequence). In DNA form, the CDR3 reads TGTGCCAGCAGCCCCCCGGGACAGGGGGCGAGGGAAAAACTGTTTTTT. Translating gives CASSPPGQGAREKLFF.

In this sample, this clonotype turned up many times. The CDR3 DNA sequence: TGTGCCAGCAGTGAAGAAGGTCGGCCGCCCTACAATGAGCAGTTCTTC. This sequence encodes CASSEEGRPPYNEQFF. The chain links TRBV6-1 to TRBJ2-1; D call uncertain. Trimming shortened V by 1 base and J by 2 bases, and 12 bases separated the two germline ends. The CDR3 is made up of 16 amino acids. Germline CDR1 is MNHNS and CDR2 is SASEGT.

This clonotype was observed many times. The gene calls are TRBV7-9 and TRBJ2-2, with D unclear. Trimming stripped 3 bases from V and 1 base from J, with 3 bases between. CDR1 is SEHNR and CDR2 is FQNEAQ in the germline V gene (reference sequence). The length of the CDR3 is 13 residues. The CDR3 region has the DNA TGTGCCAGCAGCTTTGAGAACACCGGGGAGCTGTTTTTT. This codes for CASSFENTGELFF.

This clonotype was observed a few times. The genes are TRBV20-1 and TRBJ2-7; D not certain. The last part of the DNA fits TRBJ2-1 better; the J call may be wrong. The CDR3 length is 13 residues. Germline V lookup: CDR1 DFQATT, CDR2 SNEGSKA (reference sequence). DNA for the CDR3: TGCAGTGCCCCCGCAGTCTCAACCCACGAGCAGTTCTTC. This gives the protein CSAPAVSTHEQFF.

This clonotype appeared many times. The chain uses TRBV15 and TRBJ2-5; 7 nucleotides match TRBD2. The CDR3 length is 16 residues. V trimming: 2 bases; J trimming: 9 bases; junction bases outside the gene matches: 15. Germline V gene data show CDR1 as LNHNV and CDR2 as YYDKDF (reference sequence). The CDR3 nucleotides are TGTGCCACCAGCAGAACACCCGGGGGGATTGCTTGGGCCCAGTACTTC. Its translation: CATSRTPGGIAWAQYF.

The V gene is TRBV28, the J gene TRBJ2-2; D is unresolved. CDR3 length: 11 residues. CDR1 is MDHEN, CDR2 SYDVKM, per germline. Trimming cost V 10 bases and J 4 bases, with 7 bases left between them. The CDR3 loop is CATHGTGELFF. Here the CDR3 DNA reads TGTGCCACACACGGCACCGGGGAGCTGTTTTTT.

This clonotype was seen repeatedly, ten times or more. This chain links TRBV12-3 or TRBV12-4 with TRBJ2-7, with 8 bases aligning to TRBD2. The V segment lost 4 bases and the J segment 3 bases; nucleotides outside the gene matches: 8. This CDR3 has 15 residues. The CDR3 loop is CASSYTSGGGYEQYF. CDR3 sequence (DNA): TGTGCCAGCAGTTACACTAGCGGAGGGGGCTACGAGCAGTACTTC.

The V call is TRBV2, the J call TRBJ2-1; 12 nucleotides match TRBD1. Looked up from germline, CDR1 is SNHLY and CDR2 is FYNNEI. The CDR3 is made up of 15 amino acids. V trimming: 7 bases; J trimming: 7 bases; junction bases outside the gene matches: 8. CDR3 protein: CASTPTGQGANEQFF. The CDR3 DNA follows: TGTGCCAGCACCCCGACGGGACAGGGGGCGAATGAGCAGTTCTTC.

This clonotype was seen at least ten times. V gene TRBV30 combines with J gene TRBJ2-3; 14 bases align to TRBD2. This CDR3 region has 15 residues. V lost 4 bases and J lost 4; bases outside the gene matches: 4. Germline values: CDR1 GTSNPN, CDR2 SVGIG (reference sequence). For the CDR3, the DNA is TGTGCCTGGACTGGGACTAGCGGGAGAGCAGATACGCAGTATTTT. This translates into CAWTGTSGRADTQYF.

The table lists this clonotype with many counts. The chain is built from TRBV6-1 and TRBJ2-5, with D uncertain. Deletions cut 5 bases from V and 5 bases from J, with 15 bases between. The CDR3 contains 14 residues. Germline V CDR1 and CDR2: MNHNS, SASEGT. The CDR3 region is CASSQDPVGETQYF. The CDR3, as DNA: TGTGCCAGCAGTCAAGACCCCGTTGGGGAGACCCAGTACTTC.

At least ten counts were recorded for this clonotype. The J gene is TRBJ1-5, the V gene TRBV6-5; D is undetermined. This CDR3 has 17 amino acids. CDR1 and CDR2 (germline): MNHEY, SVGAGI. V shed 0 bases and J shed 0 bases, with 12 bases lying between them. The CDR3 bases are TGTGCCAGCAGTTACTCGATCTATAGCTATAGCAATCAGCCCCAGCATTTT. It specifies CASSYSIYSYSNQPQHF.

The chain uses TRBV3-1 and TRBJ2-1, with 9 bases fitting TRBD2. CDR3 size: 13 residues. V shed 1 base and J 8 bases; nucleotides not matched to a gene: 0. Germline CDR1 is LGHDT and CDR2 is YNNKEL (reference sequence). DNA for the CDR3: TGTGCCAGCAGCCAAGGCGGGAGGGATGAGCAGTTCTTC. It is translated as CASSQGGRDEQFF.

This clonotype was counted at least ten times. The rearrangement links TRBV11-2 to TRBJ2-7; D gene ambiguous. Germline values: CDR1 SGHAT, CDR2 FQNNGV. Trimming pared 4 bases from V and 0 bases from J, leaving 7 bases between. This CDR3 comprises 13 residues. DNA of the CDR3: TGTGCCAGCAGCTACCTTACCTCCTACGAGCAGTACGTC. As protein: CASSYLTSYEQYV.

This rearrangement joins TRBV28 to TRBJ2-7; TRBD1 matches 8 bases. Looked up from germline, CDR1 is MDHEN and CDR2 is SYDVKM. V lost 4 bases to trimming and J lost 5 bases; unmatched junction nucleotides: 10. CDR3 size: 15 residues. This CDR3 is CASSSTGTGFDEQYF. The DNA for the CDR3 is TGTGCCAGCAGTTCGACCGGGACAGGATTCGACGAGCAGTACTTC.

This clonotype was seen ten or more times. The chain is built from TRBV12-3 or TRBV12-4 and TRBJ2-1, with TRBD2 identical over 9 bases. The junction had 19 bases not matched to a gene; V was cut back by 10 bases and J by 6 bases. There are 17 residues in the CDR3. The CDR3 nucleotides are TGTGCCACCCTGCCGGGACTAGCAGCGAATTTAGGCAATGAGCAGTTCTTC. The encoded protein is CATLPGLAANLGNEQFF.

The chain links TRBV19 to TRBJ2-7; D call uncertain. Germline assignment: CDR1 LNHDA and CDR2 SQIVND (reference sequence). V was shortened by 6 bases and J by 3 bases, with 18 bases between the two germline ends. The CDR3 runs to 15 residues. In DNA, the CDR3 is TGTGCCAGTAGGCTTGGACGACTCGGCGACTACGAGCAGTACTTC. Translated, it gives CASRLGRLGDYEQYF.

This clonotype was counted a few times. The V call is TRBV27, the J call TRBJ2-7; 8 nucleotides match TRBD1. The ends lost 5 bases at V and 2 bases at J; junction bases unmatched: 5. CDR1 and CDR2 from the germline V gene are MNHEY and SMNVEV (reference sequence). The CDR3 has 14 residues. CDR3 sequence (DNA): TGTGCCAGCAGTACCGGGACAGGAGCCTACGAGCAGTACGTC. Translation gives CASSTGTGAYEQYV.

This clonotype has only a few counts. The chain is built from TRBV2 and TRBJ2-5, with a possible D match to TRBD2 (6 bases). V lost 5 bases and J 4 bases, leaving 17 bases between the germline ends. Germline V gives CDR1 SNHLY, CDR2 FYNNEI. CDR3 length: 15 residues. CDR3 loop: CASSWRDLGGETQYF. The CDR3 DNA sequence: TGTGCCAGCAGTTGGAGGGATCTCGGGGGAGAGACCCAGTACTTC.

This clonotype was picked up a small number of times. V is TRBV14 and J is TRBJ2-1, with 16 bases that match TRBD2. Trimming took 0 bases from V and 9 from J; bases not matched to a gene: 8. The CDR3 is 18 amino acids. The V gene's germline CDR1 is SGHDN and CDR2 FVKESK. CDR3 coding DNA: TGTGCCAGCAGCCAAGATGGCGTCGGGACTAGCGGGAGGGGTGAGCAGTTCTTC. Protein: CASSQDGVGTSGRGEQFF.

This clonotype has ten or more counts. The chain is built from TRBV6-1 and TRBJ2-7; weak D call: TRBD1 (6 bases). Germline CDR1 MNHNS, CDR2 SASEGT. The CDR3 loop spans 14 amino acids. Trimming cost V 4 bases and J 3 bases, with 13 bases left between them. CDR3 DNA sequence: TGTGCCAGCAGTGCGCTACAGGGTTTCTACGAGCAGTACGTC. This encodes CASSALQGFYEQYV.

This clonotype was found many times. V is TRBV4-1 and J is TRBJ2-1; TRBD2 aligns across 12 bases. Trimming removed 0 bases from V and 0 bases from J; junction bases left unmatched: 12. Germline V gene lookup returns CDR1 MGHRA and CDR2 YSYEKL. The CDR3 runs to 21 residues. The CDR3 is CASSQDLSRGLAGASYNEQFF. The CDR3 coding sequence is TGCGCCAGCAGCCAAGATCTGAGCCGGGGACTAGCGGGCGCCTCCTACAATGAGCAGTTCTTC.